A single sample gave rise to the 15 T cell receptor beta chains below, sequenced in a study of control samples from healthy donors and cancer patients. Using immunoSEQ multiplex PCR, the repertoire was profiled, and TCRdb retains in-frame clones only, with some absent. The sample consists of about 110,000 clones, roughly four fifths of them appearing once. Sequencing was carried out using blood. The receptor source for this set is a man younger than 35 in good health.

This clone was seen only a few times. Other DNA sequences in the same sample also yield this CDR3. The rearrangement joins TRBV4-3 to TRBJ1-5, with a tentative D call TRBD1 (6 bases). V shed 4 bases and J shed 6 bases, with 16 bases lying between them. This CDR3 is 15 amino acids long. Germline lookup yields CDR1 LGHNA and CDR2 YSLEER. The CDR3 loop reads CASSLGREGGQPQHF. CDR3 nucleotide sequence: TGCGCCAGCAGCCTCGGGAGGGAGGGGGGTCAGCCCCAGCATTTT.

The V call is TRBV28, the J call TRBJ2-5; 9 bases are shared with TRBD2. V shed 5 bases and J 5 bases; nucleotides not matched to a gene: 6. There are 14 residues in the CDR3. Germline CDR1 is MDHEN and CDR2 is SYDVKM. Here the CDR3 reads CASSLGGTSETQYF. DNA for the CDR3: TGTGCCAGCAGTCTAGGGGGGACTAGCGAGACCCAGTACTTC.

The chain couples TRBV15 to TRBJ2-1; 8 bases fit TRBD1. V shed 0 bases, J shed 7 bases, and the junction held 11 bases outside the gene matches. The germline V gene has CDR1 LNHNV and CDR2 YYDKDF (reference sequence). The CDR3 spans 17 residues. CDR3 DNA sequence: TGTGCCACCAGCAGAGATCCGTACAGGGGGGATAGGAATGAGCAGTTCTTC. It specifies CATSRDPYRGDRNEQFF.

This chain joins TRBV7-2 and TRBJ1-1; tentatively, D is TRBD1 (5 bases). The CDR3 loop spans 13 amino acids. V gave up 2 bases and J gave up 11 bases, with 15 bases separating them. The germline V gene encodes CDR1 SGHTA and CDR2 FQGNSA. CDR3 amino acids: CASSLRDRDGAFF. For the CDR3, the DNA is TGTGCCAGCAGCTTACGAGACCGGGACGGGGCTTTCTTT. Supplemented by reference TRBV7-2 and TRBJ1-1, the full variable domain reads GAGVSQSPSNKVTEKGKDVELRCDPISGHTALYWYRQSLGQGLEFLIYFQGNSAPDKSGLPSDRFSAERTGGSVSTLTIQRTQQEDSAVYLCASSLRDRDGAFFGQGTRLTVV.

The J gene is TRBJ2-7, the V gene TRBV7-8; D possibly uses TRBD1 or TRBD2 (5 bases each). Germline-derived CDR1 and CDR2 are SGHVS and FQNEAQ. The V end lost 3 bases, the J end lost 3 bases, and 15 bases lay between the germline ends. The CDR3 sequence is 15 residues long. As DNA, the CDR3 is TGTGCCAGCAGCTTCTCCGGGACGGAATTCTACGAGCAGTACTTC. Residues: CASSFSGTEFYEQYF. Full variable domain (rest looked up from reference TRBV7-8 and TRBJ2-7): GAGVSQSPRYKVAKRGQDVALRCDPISGHVSLFWYQQALGQGPEFLTYFQNEAQLDKSGLPSDRFFAERPEGSVSTLKIQRTQQEDSAVYLCASSFSGTEFYEQYFGPGTRLTVT.

This chain connects TRBV3-1 (or the pseudogene TRBV3-2) to TRBJ2-2, with 7 bases fitting TRBD2. Losses at the gene ends were 2 bases for V and 4 bases for J; bases not matched to a gene: 10. This CDR3 region has 17 residues. CDR1 and CDR2 from the germline V gene are LGHDT and YNNKEL (reference sequence). DNA for the CDR3: TGTGCCAGCAGCCAACGCCTCACTAGCGCGGCCACCGGGGAGCTGTTTTTT. Its protein is CASSQRLTSAATGELFF.

V is TRBV11-1 and J is TRBJ1-1; D is unresolved. V lost 1 base and J lost 0, with 6 bases in between. The CDR3 loop spans 14 amino acids. CDR1 is SGHAT, CDR2 FQDESV, per germline (reference sequence). CDR3 in amino acids: CASSLVVMNTEAFF. The CDR3 DNA follows: TGTGCCAGCAGCTTAGTGGTCATGAACACTGAAGCTTTCTTT.

This chain joins TRBV6-1 and TRBJ2-3, with 8 bases lining up with TRBD1. The CDR3 sequence is 16 residues long. V shed 1 base, J shed 3 bases, and the junction held 6 bases outside the gene matches. Germline loops: CDR1 MNHNS, CDR2 SASEGT. The CDR3 DNA sequence: TGTGCCAGCAGTGAAGATCAGGGGGCTTTGACAGATACGCAGTATTTT. Translated, it gives CASSEDQGALTDTQYF.

This clone was counted between two and nine times. The CDR3 nucleotides are TGTGCCAGCAGCCAAGCGACCGGGACAGAATTCACAGATACGCAGTATTTT. Translation: CASSQATGTEFTDTQYF. This chain uses TRBV14 with TRBJ2-3; 7 bases fit TRBD1. From germline, CDR1 is SGHDN and CDR2 FVKESK. J was trimmed by 2 bases and V by 1 base; bases with no gene match: 9. The CDR3 spans 17 residues.

The chain links TRBV9 to TRBJ2-1, with TRBD1 matching 8 bases. This CDR3 has 16 amino acids. Germline CDR1 reads SGDLS; CDR2 reads YYNGEE. V was clipped by 4 bases and J by 2 bases; unmatched bases: 8. CDR3 bases: TGTGCCAGCAGCCCCCGGACAGGGAGCGCCTACAATGAGCAGTTCTTC. Protein: CASSPRTGSAYNEQFF. The variable domain in full, completed from reference TRBV9 and TRBJ2-1, reads DSGVTQTPKHLITATGQRVTLRCSPRSGDLSVYWYQQSLDQGLQFLIQYYNGEERAKGNILERFSAQQFPDLHSELNLSSLELGDSALYFCASSPRTGSAYNEQFFGPGTRLTVL.

This rearrangement joins TRBV6-4 to TRBJ2-1, with 8 nucleotides matching TRBD2. V shed 3 bases and J 6 bases; nucleotides not matched to a gene: 4. The CDR3 consists of 14 residues. Germline CDR1 and CDR2: MRHNA and SNTAGT. CDR3: CASSERRGGNEQFF. The CDR3 nucleotides read TGTGCCAGCAGTGAACGACGGGGGGGCAATGAGCAGTTCTTC.

This chain links TRBV30 with TRBJ2-5; 7 bases are shared with TRBD2. V shed 0 bases and J 5 bases; nucleotides not matched to a gene: 6. Per the germline V gene, CDR1 is GTSNPN and CDR2 is SVGIG (reference sequence). This CDR3 spans 14 amino acids. The CDR3 here is CAWSVPAGRETQYF. The CDR3 nucleotides read TGTGCCTGGAGTGTACCAGCGGGGCGGGAGACCCAGTACTTC.

The genes are TRBV7-8 and TRBJ1-1, with D tentatively TRBD1 (6 bases). Between the trimmed V and J ends, which lost 4 bases and 5 bases, there was a span of 20 bases. Germline V lookup: CDR1 SGHVS, CDR2 FQNEAQ. This CDR3 is 16 amino acids long. The CDR3 DNA reads TGTGCCAGCAGCTATCTGTCAGGGGTGGTAAGGACTGAAGCTTTCTTT. Translated: CASSYLSGVVRTEAFF.

This chain links TRBV18 with TRBJ2-7, with 9 nucleotides matching TRBD1. The germline gives CDR1 KGHSH, CDR2 LQKENI. After removal of 3 bases from V and 0 bases from J, the junction contained 6 bases not matched to a gene. This CDR3 is built from 16 residues. CDR3 nucleotide sequence: TGTGCCAGCTCACCCGGGACAGGGAGAGGCTCCTACGAGCAGTACGTC. Translation gives CASSPGTGRGSYEQYV.

The rearrangement links TRBV4-2 to TRBJ2-4; no clear D. The CDR3 is made up of 17 amino acids. CDR1 is LGHNA, CDR2 YNFKEQ, per germline. With 4 bases removed from V and 3 bases from J, the gap between germline ends came to 19 bases. For the CDR3, the DNA is TGTGCCAGCAGCCCCGTAGCATATCAAGCCGTCAAAAACATTCAGTACTTC. It translates to CASSPVAYQAVKNIQYF.